One and the same sample provided the 7 T cell receptor beta chains below, sequenced in a study of blood T cells in healthy people across ages (dated by TCRdb to 2015 to 2017). Library preparation was by 5' RACE. The instrument was an Illumina HiSeq 2500. The second PCR ran for roughly 7 to 12 cycles and used a J-beta primer mix along with a sample-barcoded 5' primer. TCRdb reprocessing: public reads trimmed at Q25 with fastp, clones called with MiXCR, in-frame beta chains kept. Rows are combined by CDR3 protein, so each entry shows the most common genes and DNA. The sample table contains fewer than 2,000,000 distinct CDR3 sequences; only one count was recorded for around 36% of them. The ten largest clones capture around 10% of the sample. The sequenced sample consisted of blood. These receptors were obtained from a woman aged 25 to 39 in good health.

V gene TRBV9 combines with J gene TRBJ2-5; no definite D call. The CDR3 covers 13 residues. V lost 5 bases and J lost 2, with 10 bases in between. Germline CDR1 reads SGDLS; CDR2 reads YYNGEE. This CDR3 reads CASSTYSQETQYF. DNA of the CDR3: TGTGCCAGCAGTACGTACAGTCAAGAGACCCAGTACTTC.

This chain links TRBV7-9 with TRBJ1-2; TRBD1 might be the D (5 bases). This CDR3 region has 15 residues. Looked up from germline, CDR1 is SEHNR and CDR2 is FQNEAQ (reference sequence). V was pared by 5 bases and J by 0 bases, with 13 bases between. The CDR3 sequence: CASSRMGVANYGYTF. In DNA form, the CDR3 reads TGTGCCAGCAGCCGTATGGGGGTAGCTAACTATGGCTACACCTTC.

This clonotype has more than one count but fewer than ten. V usage is TRBV3-1 and J usage is TRBJ1-1; the match to TRBD1 covers 8 bases. The CDR3 is made up of 14 amino acids. Trimming removed 4 bases from V and 3 bases from J; junction bases left unmatched: 4. The V gene's germline CDR1 is LGHDT and CDR2 YNNKEL (reference sequence). Written as DNA, the CDR3 is TGTGCCAGCAGCCGGGGACAGGCCGACACTGAAGCTTTCTTT. This encodes CASSRGQADTEAFF.

This chain connects TRBV25-1 to TRBJ2-7; D ambiguous. V gave up 2 bases and J gave up 1 base, with 12 bases separating them. This CDR3 comprises 15 residues. CDR1 is MGHDK, CDR2 SYGVNS, per germline. CDR3 residues: CASSEPESRSYEQYF. For the CDR3, the DNA is TGTGCCAGCAGTGAACCGGAAAGTAGATCCTACGAGCAGTACTTC.

The table lists this clonotype with a few counts. The chain combines TRBV5-1 with TRBJ2-3, with D possibly being TRBD2 (5 bases). The ends were cut back, 5 bases at V and 2 bases at J, with 9 bases in the middle. CDR1 SGHRS and CDR2 YFSETQ come from the germline V gene. The CDR3 consists of 13 residues. CDR3 loop: CASRIGVTDTQYF. The CDR3 coding sequence is TGCGCCAGCAGAATCGGGGTCACAGATACGCAGTATTTT.

V and J are TRBV5-1 and TRBJ1-6; no clear D. V was clipped by 4 bases and J by 9 bases, with 20 bases between them. The CDR3 runs 16 residues. Germline values: CDR1 SGHRS, CDR2 YFSETQ. The CDR3, as DNA: TGCGCCAGCAGCATAGGCGGGCCAGAAAGTGGTTCACCCCTCCACTTT. This codes for CASSIGGPESGSPLHF.

This clonotype turned up a few times. The chain links TRBV7-3 to TRBJ1-1; D unresolved. In germline, CDR1 is SGHTA, CDR2 FQGTGA. Trimming pared 4 bases from V and 4 bases from J, leaving 13 bases between. The CDR3 is 14 residues long. CDR3 protein: CASSSAGAGTEAFF. CDR3 nucleotides: TGTGCCAGCAGCTCCGCCGGCGCGGGCACTGAAGCTTTCTTT.